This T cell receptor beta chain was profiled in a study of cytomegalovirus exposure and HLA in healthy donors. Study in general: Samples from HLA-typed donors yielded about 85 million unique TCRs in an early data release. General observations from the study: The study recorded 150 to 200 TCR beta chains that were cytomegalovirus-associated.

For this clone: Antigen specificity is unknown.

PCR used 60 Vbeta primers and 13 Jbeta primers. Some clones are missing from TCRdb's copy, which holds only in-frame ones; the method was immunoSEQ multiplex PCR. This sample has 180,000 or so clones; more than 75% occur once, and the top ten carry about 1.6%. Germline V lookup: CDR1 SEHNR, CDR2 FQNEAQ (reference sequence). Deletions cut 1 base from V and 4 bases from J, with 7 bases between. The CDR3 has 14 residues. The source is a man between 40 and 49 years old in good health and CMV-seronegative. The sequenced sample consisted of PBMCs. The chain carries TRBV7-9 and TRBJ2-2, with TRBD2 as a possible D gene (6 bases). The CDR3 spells CASSLGRGTGELFF. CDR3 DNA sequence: TGTGCCAGCAGCTTAGGGCGGGGCACCGGGGAGCTGTTTTTT.